This T cell receptor (beta chain) was identified in a study of cytomegalovirus exposure and HLA in healthy donors. The PCR made use of 60 Vbeta and 13 Jbeta primers. Assay: immunoSEQ multiplex PCR; the TCRdb copy retains only in-frame clones and omits some. The sample holds about 140,000 clones, 55% to 80% seen once. CDR1 and CDR2 from the germline V gene are DFQATT and SNEGSKA (reference sequence). The V and J ends lost 6 bases and 9 bases respectively, with 15 bases between them. This CDR3 spans 11 amino acids. The receptor was derived from a woman aged 40 to 49 in good health and CMV-seronegative. The chain has TRBV20-1 and TRBJ2-7; weak D call: TRBD2 (5 bases). The source material was PBMCs. The CDR3 reads CSAFTSSGQYF. CDR3 sequence (DNA): TGCAGTGCCTTCACTTCGAGCGGGCAGTACTTC.